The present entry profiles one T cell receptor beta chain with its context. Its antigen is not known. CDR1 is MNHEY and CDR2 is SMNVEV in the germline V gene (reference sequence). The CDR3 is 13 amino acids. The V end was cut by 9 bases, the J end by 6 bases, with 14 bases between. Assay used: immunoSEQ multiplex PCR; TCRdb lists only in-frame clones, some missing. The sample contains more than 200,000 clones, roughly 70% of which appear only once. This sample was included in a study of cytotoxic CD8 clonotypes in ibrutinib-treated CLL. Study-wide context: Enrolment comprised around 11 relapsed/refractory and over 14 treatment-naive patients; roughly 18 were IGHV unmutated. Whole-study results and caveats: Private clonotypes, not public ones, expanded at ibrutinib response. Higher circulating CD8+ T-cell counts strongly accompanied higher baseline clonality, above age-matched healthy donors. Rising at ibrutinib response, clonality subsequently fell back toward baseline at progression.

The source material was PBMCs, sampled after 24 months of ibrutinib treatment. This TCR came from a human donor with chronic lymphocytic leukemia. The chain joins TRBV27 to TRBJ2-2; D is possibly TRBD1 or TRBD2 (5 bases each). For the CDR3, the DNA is TGTGCCAGTGGGACGTGGGATTCCGGGGAGCTGTTTTTT. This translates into CASGTWDSGELFF.